One sample yielded the 2 T cell receptor beta chains listed below, sequenced in a study of patients and donors after allogeneic stem cell transplantation. MiXCR, run by TCRdb on the RT-PCR reads, gives a single entry per CDR3 protein. The data show around 70,000 distinct CDR3 sequences, more than 25% seen once. Input material: blood, either unsorted or a sorted T cell fraction (not recorded which). These receptor sequences come from a human donor who was either an allogeneic HSCT recipient or a stem cell or donor lymphocyte infusion donor (not recorded which). It is not recorded whose cells these are; they may come from a transplant donor.

The J gene is TRBJ2-2, the V gene TRBV5-1; TRBD1 matches at 9 bases. Germline CDR1 and CDR2: SGHRS and YFSETQ. CDR3 length equals 15 residues. V lost 4 bases, J lost 3 bases, and 4 bases stayed unmatched. CDR3 bases: TGCGCCAGCAGCCCCTGGGACAGGGACACCGGGGAGCTGTTTTTT. Translated, it gives CASSPWDRDTGELFF.

This clonotype was found a few times. The chain carries TRBV29-1 and TRBJ2-4; D ambiguous. CDR1 and CDR2 (germline): SQVTM, ANQGSEA. V was trimmed by 0 bases and J by 0 bases, leaving 9 bases between them. This CDR3 has 15 amino acids. CDR3: CSVEDPKKAKNIQYF. The CDR3 DNA reads TGCAGCGTTGAAGATCCAAAGAAAGCCAAAAACATTCAGTACTTC.